This T cell receptor (beta chain) was captured by sequencing in a study of shared clonotypes between healthy human individuals. Produced via immunoSEQ multiplex PCR; TCRdb's table is partial and in-frame only. The table lists around 2,000,000 clones, about 95% of them singletons. CD45RO-negative, CCR7-selected cells formed the naive CD8 fraction, which excluded terminally differentiated effector memory CD45RA+ cells. The CDR3 loop spans 18 amino acids. J was trimmed by 7 bases and V by 4 bases; bases with no gene match: 15. Germline V gene sequence: CDR1 SEHNR, CDR2 FQNEAQ (reference sequence). This TCR derives from a young man in good health. This chain connects TRBV7-9 to TRBJ2-7; 14 positions agree with TRBD2. The sample taken for sequencing was naive CD8+ T cells sorted from blood. In DNA form, the CDR3 reads TGTGCCAGCAGCTCCGTCCCGATACCGGGACTAGCGGGAGTAGAGCAGTACTTC. Translating gives CASSSVPIPGLAGVEQYF.